One sample yielded the 24 T cell receptor beta chains listed below, sequenced in a study of breast tumors, draining lymph nodes, adjacent tissues. Each CDR3 protein is one row after TCRdb ran MiXCR on the multiplex PCR reads. The data show about 130,000 distinct CDR3 sequences, 15% to 20% seen once. Samples came from axillary lymph nodes draining the breast cancer. The sequenced material came from axillary lymph node tissue. The source is a female donor with breast cancer. Some clones in this sample may be carry-over from other donors' samples.

There are many counts of this clonotype. The chain's CDR3 is CSARDPGTGDDTQYF. The CDR3 bases are TGCAGTGCTAGAGATCCCGGGACAGGGGACGATACGCAGTATTTT. The rearrangement joins TRBV20-1 to TRBJ2-3, with 10 bases fitting TRBD1. This CDR3 has 15 residues. V dropped 0 bases and J dropped 6; count of bases not matched to a gene: 6. CDR1 and CDR2 (germline): DFQATT, SNEGSKA (reference sequence).

This clonotype was counted many times. This CDR3 is CASSPLQGADTQYF. The CDR3 DNA reads TGTGCCAGCTCACCACTACAGGGTGCAGATACGCAGTATTTT. The chain links TRBV18 to TRBJ2-3; a possible D gene is TRBD1 (6 bases). The germline V and J ends were trimmed by 1 base and 4 bases, with 9 bases remaining between them. This CDR3 spans 14 amino acids. The V gene's germline CDR1 is KGHSH and CDR2 LQKENI.

This clonotype occurred many times. V and J are TRBV20-1 and TRBJ2-1; weak D call: TRBD2 (7 bases). The CDR3 loop spans 14 amino acids. CDR1 and CDR2 from the germline V gene are DFQATT and SNEGSKA (reference sequence). Trimming stripped 2 bases from V and 8 bases from J, with 16 bases between. For the CDR3, the DNA is TGCAGTGCTAGAAGGGGGGGGCCGTGGGATGAGCAGTTCTTC. It is translated as CSARRGGPWDEQFF.

At least ten counts were recorded for this clonotype. The genes are TRBV10-3 and TRBJ2-7; D remains unclear. The CDR3 length is 14 residues. CDR1 and CDR2 from the germline V gene are ENHRY and SYGVKD. The V end lost 0 bases, the J end lost 0 bases, and 6 bases lay between the germline ends. The CDR3 loop is CAISESGTSYEQYF. DNA of the CDR3: TGTGCCATCAGTGAGTCCGGCACCTCCTACGAGCAGTACTTC.

Points on this clonotype: Just one base apart from a much larger clone, this may be a read error. The gene calls are TRBV20-1 and TRBJ2-5, with 9 bases matching TRBD2. This CDR3 is built from 15 residues. V was clipped by 3 bases and J by 4 bases; unmatched bases: 9. Germline values: CDR1 DFQATT, CDR2 SNEGSKA (reference sequence). CDR3 region: CSARASGESPETQYF. As DNA, the CDR3 is TGCAGTGCTAGGGCTAGCGGGGAGAGTCCAGAGACCCAGTACTTC.

The chain couples TRBV6-6 to TRBJ2-6; 7 bases agree with TRBD1. CDR3 length equals 16 residues. CDR1 and CDR2 from the germline V gene are MNHNY and SVGAGI (reference sequence). The ends lost 6 bases at V and 1 base at J; junction bases unmatched: 6. CDR3 coding DNA: TGTGCCAGCAGCTGGGACAGCTATTCTGGGGCCAACGTCCTGACTTTC. Residues: CASSWDSYSGANVLTF.

In this sample, this clonotype turned up many times. J is TRBJ2-3 and V is TRBV20-1; a possible D gene is TRBD1 (6 bases). Between the trimmed V and J ends, which lost 4 bases and 1 base, there was a span of 21 bases. Germline CDR1 is DFQATT and CDR2 is SNEGSKA (reference sequence). There are 17 residues in the CDR3. The CDR3: CSATDRKPGPGTDTQYF. The CDR3 nucleotides read TGCAGTGCTACAGACAGGAAACCGGGTCCCGGCACAGATACGCAGTATTTT.

Comment on this clonotype: A much larger clone sits a single nucleotide away, making a read error possible. The V and J genes are TRBV2 and TRBJ2-1; weak D call: TRBD2 (6 bases). V gave up 11 bases and J gave up 9 bases, with 14 bases separating them. This CDR3 has 11 amino acids. Germline V gene sequence: CDR1 SNHLY, CDR2 FYNNEI. The CDR3 region has the DNA TGTGCCTGTGCGGAGGAGGGTGAGCAGTTCTTC. Its translation: CACAEEGEQFF.

This clonotype has at least ten counts. The chain carries TRBV6-1 and TRBJ2-1; D is possibly TRBD2 (6 bases). Trimming took 8 bases from V and 7 from J, leaving 18 bases between them. The CDR3 contains 14 residues. Germline loops: CDR1 MNHNS, CDR2 SASEGT. CDR3 nucleotide sequence: TGTGCCAGCCTGGCCGCGGGGCTTGGGAATGAGCAGTTCTTC. This translates into CASLAAGLGNEQFF.

This clonotype appeared many times. This rearrangement joins TRBV20-1 to TRBJ2-2; D gene ambiguous. The V gene's germline CDR1 is DFQATT and CDR2 SNEGSKA (reference sequence). The CDR3 loop spans 17 amino acids. With 3 bases removed from V and 0 bases from J, the gap between germline ends came to 17 bases. This chain's CDR3 is CSARAGGGIANTGELFF. The DNA for the CDR3 is TGCAGTGCTAGGGCCGGCGGTGGGATCGCGAACACCGGGGAGCTGTTTTTT.

This clonotype was counted ten times or more. J is TRBJ2-2 and V is TRBV2, with TRBD1 matching over 9 bases. V was clipped by 6 bases and J by 3 bases; unmatched bases: 5. Germline values: CDR1 SNHLY, CDR2 FYNNEI. This CDR3 has 15 residues. The CDR3 here is CASREQGAYTGELFF. CDR3 in DNA: TGTGCCAGCAGAGAACAGGGGGCATACACCGGGGAGCTGTTTTTT.

In this sample, this clonotype turned up many times. The V gene is TRBV6-5, the J gene TRBJ2-1, with a tentative D call TRBD2 (5 bases). Germline V gene sequence: CDR1 MNHEY, CDR2 SVGAGI. V gave up 6 bases and J gave up 8 bases, with 17 bases separating them. The CDR3 length is 14 residues. The CDR3 is CASRYILGSDEQFF. DNA for the CDR3: TGTGCCAGCAGATACATTCTGGGGAGTGATGAGCAGTTCTTC.

This clonotype was seen only a few times. The chain employs TRBV28 and TRBJ2-7, with TRBD1 matching over 9 bases. Looked up from germline, CDR1 is MDHEN and CDR2 is SYDVKM. V lost 6 bases to trimming and J lost 5 bases; unmatched junction nucleotides: 5. The CDR3 spans 13 residues. The CDR3 is CASRTGGADEQYF. CDR3 DNA sequence: TGTGCCAGCAGGACAGGGGGTGCCGACGAGCAGTACTTC.

The gene calls are TRBV28 and TRBJ1-2, with 10 bases lining up with TRBD1. This CDR3 has 15 residues. Germline trimming cut 6 bases from V and 1 base from J; bases unmatched to any gene: 5. CDR1 and CDR2 (germline): MDHEN, SYDVKM. The CDR3 DNA sequence: TGTGCCAGCAGAAGACAGGGGGCCCATAACTATGGCTACACCTTC. Translating gives CASRRQGAHNYGYTF.

This clonotype was seen repeatedly, ten times or more. This sequence joins TRBV10-3 and TRBJ2-7; 7 nucleotides agree with TRBD1. The CDR3 covers 14 residues. Germline trimming cut 10 bases from V and 3 bases from J; bases unmatched to any gene: 12. Germline V gene sequence: CDR1 ENHRY, CDR2 SYGVKD. CDR3 sequence: CASQTGSLHYEQYF. DNA of the CDR3: TGTGCCAGTCAGACAGGGTCCCTTCACTACGAGCAGTACTTC.

This clonotype was counted ten times or more. The chain couples TRBV11-3 to TRBJ2-3; D is unresolved. Trimming took 4 bases from V and 0 from J, leaving 8 bases between them. Germline CDR1 and CDR2: SGHNT and YENEEA. The CDR3 has 14 residues. The CDR3 coding sequence is TGTGCCAGCAGCTCGGTCCGGAGCACAGATACGCAGTATTTT. Its protein product is CASSSVRSTDTQYF.

This clonotype was recorded many times. J is TRBJ2-5 and V is TRBV20-1; tentative D call: TRBD1 (5 bases). CDR1 and CDR2 from the germline V gene are DFQATT and SNEGSKA (reference sequence). This CDR3 spans 15 amino acids. Trimming removed 2 bases from V and 2 bases from J, with 15 bases in between. Written as DNA, the CDR3 is TGCAGTGCTAGAAAACCCAGGGTTGTACAAGAGACCCAGTACTTC. Translated: CSARKPRVVQETQYF.

This clonotype occurred many times. The chain links TRBV13 to TRBJ2-7, with TRBD2 matching over 8 bases. Trimming cost V 4 bases and J 2 bases; bases outside gene matches: 4. CDR1 is PRHDT and CDR2 is FYEKMQ in the germline V gene (reference sequence). This CDR3 is 14 amino acids long. The CDR3 coding sequence is TGTGCCAGCAGCTCGGCGGGGGGTGCCTACGAGCAGTACTTC. Amino acid sequence: CASSSAGGAYEQYF.

The chain carries TRBV18 and TRBJ2-5, with TRBD2 matching 15 bases. From germline, CDR1 is KGHSH and CDR2 LQKENI. Germline trimming cut 2 bases from V and 0 bases from J; bases unmatched to any gene: 1. The length of the CDR3 is 17 residues. As DNA, the CDR3 is TGTGCCAGCTCACCAGGACTAGCGGGGGGGTACCAAGAGACCCAGTACTTC. Amino acids: CASSPGLAGGYQETQYF.

In its sample, this clonotype was seen a few times. The chain employs TRBV28 and TRBJ1-2, with D possibly TRBD1 on 5 matching bases. From germline, CDR1 is MDHEN and CDR2 SYDVKM. CDR3 length: 14 amino acids. Trimming pared 8 bases from V and 5 bases from J, leaving 18 bases between. The CDR3 DNA is TGTGCCAGCCGATTGTTATCTGGGACTTATGGCTACACCTTC. Translating it yields CASRLLSGTYGYTF.

Of note for this clonotype: One end of the junction is discordant with germline, which a read error may explain. The rearrangement uses TRBV19 and TRBJ1-5, with D possibly being TRBD1 (5 bases). CDR1 is LNHDA and CDR2 is SQIVND in the germline V gene (reference sequence). The length of the CDR3 is 17 residues. Written as DNA, the CDR3 is TGTGCCAGCAGTACCGGGGCAGGCCGCCTAGGCAATCAGCCCCAGCATTTT. Translated, it gives CASSTGAGRLGNQPQHF.

In this sample, this clonotype turned up many times. DNA of the CDR3: TGCAGTGCTAACCGGGAGACCCAGTACTTC. Amino acid sequence: CSANRETQYF. V is TRBV20-1 and J is TRBJ2-5; D is unclear. Trimming left V 4 bases short and J 5 bases short, with 5 bases between. Germline V lookup: CDR1 DFQATT, CDR2 SNEGSKA (reference sequence). The CDR3 covers 10 residues.

Of note for this clonotype: A much larger clone differs by one base, so this may be a read error. This chain links TRBV2 with TRBJ2-1; TRBD2 agrees at 7 bases. Trimming took 5 bases from V and 9 from J; bases not matched to a gene: 10. The CDR3 extends over 14 amino acids. The germline gives CDR1 SNHLY, CDR2 FYNNEI. For the CDR3, the DNA is TGTGCCAGCAGTTCAATGGGAGGGCGCAGTGAGCAGTTCTTC. Translating it yields CASSSMGGRSEQFF.

J is TRBJ2-2 and V is TRBV27; 15 nucleotides align to TRBD2. Unmatched junction bases numbered 7, after V lost 2 bases and J lost 6 bases. The CDR3 covers 18 residues. Germline V lookup: CDR1 MNHEY, CDR2 SMNVEV (reference sequence). This chain's CDR3 is CASSLGLAGGVRAGELFF. CDR3 coding DNA: TGTGCCAGCAGTTTAGGACTAGCGGGAGGGGTGAGGGCCGGGGAGCTGTTTTTT.